The next 27 T cell receptor beta chains were all read from a single sample in a study of cytomegalovirus exposure and HLA in healthy donors. Primers: 60 Vbeta forward and 13 Jbeta reverse. Assay: immunoSEQ multiplex PCR; the TCRdb copy retains only in-frame clones and omits some. The profile shows some 200,000 clones, 75% to 90% of them singletons. The specimen sequenced was PBMCs. The receptor set was obtained from a woman aged 50 to 60 in good health and CMV-seropositive.

This chain links TRBV5-1 with TRBJ2-5; a weak D match, TRBD2 (8 bases). The germline CDR1 and CDR2 sequences are SGHRS and YFSETQ. This CDR3 region has 17 residues. Trimming took off 1 base at V and 1 base at J, with 17 bases between the two ends. Here the CDR3 reads CASSLRGHSGIQETQYF. The CDR3 DNA sequence: TGCGCCAGCAGCTTGAGGGGGCATAGCGGGATCCAAGAGACCCAGTACTTC.

There are a few counts of this clone. The V gene is TRBV19, the J gene TRBJ1-5; TRBD1 matches 7 bases. V was clipped by 5 bases and J by 0 bases; unmatched bases: 7. Germline V gene data show CDR1 as LNHDA and CDR2 as SQIVND (reference sequence). The CDR3 runs 16 residues. The CDR3 DNA reads TGTGCCAGTAGTGCCAAGACAGGGATTAGCAATCAGCCCCAGCATTTT. This gives the protein CASSAKTGISNQPQHF.

The CDR3 DNA is TGCGCCAGCAGCCAAGACAGGGGGACTTCCTACGAGCAGTACTTC. The encoded protein is CASSQDRGTSYEQYF. V is TRBV4-1 and J is TRBJ2-7; the D gene is possibly TRBD1 (7 bases). With 0 bases removed from V and 1 base from J, the gap between germline ends came to 10 bases. This CDR3 has 15 amino acids. Germline V gene data show CDR1 as MGHRA and CDR2 as YSYEKL.

Note on this clone: Mismatch with germline at one junction end may stem from a read error. The V gene is TRBV6-1, the J gene TRBJ1-1, with no clear D. CDR3 size: 17 residues. Per germline, CDR1 MNHNS and CDR2 SASEGT. DNA of the CDR3: TGTGCCATCAGTGCTCACAGCTCCTTAGTTTCGAACACTGAAGCTTTCTTT. This encodes CAISAHSSLVSNTEAFF.

V gene TRBV25-1 combines with J gene TRBJ2-1, with D tentatively TRBD2 (6 bases). The CDR3 covers 15 residues. Germline loops: CDR1 MGHDK, CDR2 SYGVNS. Trimming cost V 4 bases and J 6 bases, with 16 bases left between them. DNA of the CDR3: TGTGCCAGCAGTGGAATCCCGGGACTCCCCAATGAGCAGTTCTTC. Protein sequence: CASSGIPGLPNEQFF.

The rearrangement joins TRBV1 to TRBJ2-1; the D call in the table, TRBD2, was not verified against the DNA. TRBV1 is given as a pseudogene. The CDR3 runs 13 residues. The DNA for the CDR3 is TGCACCAGCAGCCGGGAATTGGGGGGGGTCAAGTTCTTC. It translates to CTSSRELGGVKFF.

Here the CDR3 reads CAWSRAGNQPQHF. The DNA of the CDR3 is TGTGCCTGGAGTAGGGCGGGAAATCAGCCCCAGCATTTT. This chain connects TRBV30 to TRBJ1-5; the D is unclear. Germline assignment: CDR1 GTSNPN and CDR2 SVGIG (reference sequence). CDR3 length: 13 residues. The ends were cut back, 2 bases at V and 4 bases at J, with 9 bases in the middle. The whole variable domain, remainder taken from reference TRBV30 and TRBJ1-5, is SQTIHQWPATLVQPVGSPLSLECTVEGTSNPNLYWYRQAAGRGLQLLFYSVGIGQISSEVPQNLSASRPQDRQFILSSKKLLLSDSGFYLCAWSRAGNQPQHFGDGTRLSIL.

The rearrangement uses TRBV27 and TRBJ1-2; 10 bases match TRBD1. The V gene's germline CDR1 is MNHEY and CDR2 SMNVEV (reference sequence). The CDR3 has 14 amino acids. The J segment lost 7 bases and the V segment lost 8 bases, leaving 10 bases of the junction unmatched. CDR3 coding DNA: TGTGCCAGCGGGTCGACAGGGGGCCAGGGTGGCTACACCTTC. It is translated as CASGSTGGQGGYTF.

The chain joins TRBV27 to TRBJ2-5; TRBD2 agrees at 15 bases. Germline CDR1 reads MNHEY; CDR2 reads SMNVEV (reference sequence). With 9 bases clipped from V and 5 bases from J, the junction kept 10 bases outside the gene matches. CDR3 size: 16 residues. The CDR3 sequence: CASSTSGTSGRETQYF. CDR3 DNA sequence: TGTGCCAGTTCAACCTCCGGGACTAGCGGGAGGGAGACCCAGTACTTC.

This clone was observed a handful of times. V usage is TRBV6-6 and J usage is TRBJ1-2; D is perhaps TRBD1 (5 bases). CDR3 length equals 13 residues. Germline V gives CDR1 MNHNY, CDR2 SVGAGI (reference sequence). V lost 0 bases to trimming and J lost 3 bases, with 5 bases between them. The chain's CDR3 is CASSYSGDYGYTF. The CDR3 DNA reads as TGTGCCAGCAGTTACTCAGGGGACTATGGCTACACCTTC.

The V call is TRBV2, the J call TRBJ2-2; TRBD2 aligns across 8 bases. Germline V lookup: CDR1 SNHLY, CDR2 FYNNEI. V trimming: 7 bases; J trimming: 7 bases; junction bases outside the gene matches: 17. The CDR3 sequence is 17 residues long. CDR3 in amino acids: CASTPTSGGARGGELFF. The DNA for the CDR3 is TGTGCCAGCACCCCGACCTCGGGGGGGGCGAGGGGCGGGGAGCTGTTTTTT.

The chain has TRBV6-5 and TRBJ2-2; D is possibly TRBD2 (6 bases). Between the trimmed V and J ends, which lost 6 bases and 6 bases, there was a span of 14 bases. The CDR3 length is 14 residues. Germline CDR1 reads MNHEY; CDR2 reads SVGAGI. CDR3 amino acids: CASSSTTRSGELFF. The CDR3 DNA follows: TGTGCCAGCAGCTCAACGACTAGGTCCGGGGAGCTGTTTTTT.

V and J are TRBV7-8 and TRBJ1-3; D gene unclear. The CDR3 covers 12 residues. Germline values: CDR1 SGHVS, CDR2 FQNEAQ. The germline V and J ends were trimmed by 2 bases and 4 bases, with 3 bases remaining between them. CDR3: CASSLQGNTIYF. CDR3 nucleotide sequence: TGTGCCAGCAGCTTACAGGGAAACACCATATATTTT. Using reference TRBV7-8 and TRBJ1-3 for the parts outside the CDR3, the full variable domain is GAGVSQSPRYKVAKRGQDVALRCDPISGHVSLFWYQQALGQGPEFLTYFQNEAQLDKSGLPSDRFFAERPEGSVSTLKIQRTQQEDSAVYLCASSLQGNTIYFGEGSWLTVV.

This chain uses TRBV2 with TRBJ1-1; tentatively, D is TRBD1 (5 bases). The CDR3 consists of 13 residues. The V end was cut by 7 bases, the J end by 0 bases, with 9 bases between. The germline CDR1 and CDR2 sequences are SNHLY and FYNNEI. In nucleotides, the CDR3 is TGTGCCAGCAACCAGGGAATGAACACTGAAGCTTTCTTT. Translating gives CASNQGMNTEAFF.

V and J are TRBV2 and TRBJ1-6, with D hard to call. The CDR3 has 12 amino acids. CDR1 is SNHLY, CDR2 FYNNEI, per germline. V was pared by 6 bases and J by 11 bases, with 11 bases between. CDR3: CASSRGFPPLHF. Here the CDR3 DNA reads TGTGCCAGCAGCCGCGGGTTCCCACCCCTCCACTTT.

V usage is TRBV15 and J usage is TRBJ1-2; D is possibly TRBD1 (5 bases). V was trimmed by 0 bases and J by 7 bases, leaving 15 bases between them. The CDR3 totals 15 residues. The germline V gene encodes CDR1 LNHNV and CDR2 YYDKDF (reference sequence). The CDR3 DNA sequence: TGTGCCACCAGCAGAGATGGGCTGGGGCCGGGTGGCTACACCTTC. Residues: CATSRDGLGPGGYTF.

This clone was picked up a small number of times. The V and J genes are TRBV18 and TRBJ1-4; D might be TRBD1 (5 bases). V was cut by 3 bases and J by 8 bases, with 16 bases left in between. CDR3 size: 15 residues. CDR1 KGHSH and CDR2 LQKENI come from the germline V gene. CDR3 loop: CASSPREGREEKLFF. Here the CDR3 DNA reads TGTGCCAGCTCACCCCGAGAGGGGAGGGAGGAAAAACTGTTTTTT.

The gene calls are TRBV6-1 and TRBJ2-2; 9 bases are shared with TRBD2. The junction had 3 bases not matched to a gene; V was cut back by 5 bases and J by 2 bases. The CDR3 runs 15 residues. Germline loops: CDR1 MNHNS, CDR2 SASEGT. This CDR3 is CASSTGTSNTGELFF. The CDR3 nucleotides are TGTGCCAGCAGTACAGGGACTAGCAACACCGGGGAGCTGTTTTTT.

This chain uses TRBV7-8 with TRBJ2-1; 10 nucleotides agree with TRBD2. Germline CDR1 SGHVS, CDR2 FQNEAQ. The length of the CDR3 is 16 residues. V shed 1 base, J shed 3 bases, and the junction held 3 bases outside the gene matches. The DNA of the CDR3 is TGTGCCAGCAGCTTAGGAGCGGGGGGGGGCTACAATGAGCAGTTCTTC. Its translation: CASSLGAGGGYNEQFF.

In regard to this clone: Different DNA sequences within this sample yield the same CDR3. The chain carries TRBV7-8 and TRBJ2-1; 8 bases line up with TRBD1. From germline, CDR1 is SGHVS and CDR2 FQNEAQ. V was clipped by 4 bases and J by 2 bases; unmatched bases: 1. The CDR3 consists of 14 residues. CDR3 coding DNA: TGTGCCAGCAGCTCGGACAGGGCCTACAATGAGCAGTTCTTC. Its protein product is CASSSDRAYNEQFF.

CDR3 sequence reads: CAWSGTGAGELFF. The CDR3 DNA follows: TGTGCCTGGAGTGGGACAGGGGCCGGGGAGCTGTTTTTT. V and J are TRBV30 and TRBJ2-2; 9 bases fit TRBD1. This CDR3 is built from 13 residues. J was trimmed by 6 bases and V by 1 base; bases with no gene match: 0. From germline, CDR1 is GTSNPN and CDR2 SVGIG (reference sequence).

A single count supports this clone. The chain is built from TRBV18 and TRBJ1-2; D gene unclear. The germline gives CDR1 KGHSH, CDR2 LQKENI. The CDR3 is made up of 14 amino acids. V shed 2 bases and J shed 1 base, with 8 bases lying between them. The CDR3 loop is CASSPEADNYGYTF. The DNA for the CDR3 is TGTGCCAGCTCACCAGAGGCGGATAACTATGGCTACACCTTC.

This clone occurred once. The genes are TRBV5-5 and TRBJ2-1; 9 bases align to TRBD1. Trimming cost V 2 bases and J 9 bases; bases outside gene matches: 6. Germline CDR1 reads SGHKS; CDR2 reads YYEKEE (reference sequence). This CDR3 is built from 14 residues. The DNA of the CDR3 is TGTGCCAGCAGCTTTTCACAGGGGGCCGGTGAGCAGTTCTTC. This translates into CASSFSQGAGEQFF.

The chain couples TRBV10-1 to TRBJ2-1, with 8 bases fitting TRBD2. Germline V lookup: CDR1 WNHNN, CDR2 SYGVQD (reference sequence). The CDR3 consists of 15 residues. V dropped 3 bases and J dropped 5; count of bases not matched to a gene: 6. CDR3 region: CASSEAGAHDNEQFF. The CDR3 DNA is TGCGCCAGCAGTGAAGCGGGGGCACACGACAATGAGCAGTTCTTC.

This rearrangement joins TRBV5-5 to TRBJ2-7, with 7 bases lining up with TRBD1. This CDR3 region has 13 residues. Germline assignment: CDR1 SGHKS and CDR2 YYEKEE (reference sequence). V lost 0 bases and J lost 6; bases outside the gene matches: 3. Here the CDR3 reads CASSLEGAGEQYF. The CDR3 DNA reads TGTGCCAGCAGCTTGGAGGGGGCAGGCGAGCAGTACTTC.

The chain has TRBV7-9 and TRBJ1-5; TRBD1 might be the D (5 bases). The length of the CDR3 is 15 residues. Trimming shortened V by 5 bases and J by 6 bases, and 17 bases separated the two germline ends. Germline V lookup: CDR1 SEHNR, CDR2 FQNEAQ (reference sequence). The CDR3 is CASSPGAVGGQPQHF. CDR3 coding DNA: TGTGCCAGCAGCCCTGGGGCGGTGGGGGGTCAGCCCCAGCATTTT.

This chain joins TRBV5-1 and TRBJ2-2; 14 bases align to TRBD2. Germline V gene data show CDR1 as SGHRS and CDR2 as YFSETQ. The CDR3 has 17 residues. The junction had 3 bases not matched to a gene; V was cut back by 4 bases and J by 1 base. CDR3 loop: CASSRTSGGKNTGELFF. CDR3 nucleotide sequence: TGCGCCAGCAGCCGGACTAGCGGGGGGAAGAACACCGGGGAGCTGTTTTTT.